A selection of T cell receptor beta chains follows, all from one sample in a study of blood T cells in healthy people across ages. TCRdb redid the calling of the 5' RACE reads with MiXCR, one entry per CDR3 protein. The data hold about 840,000 distinct CDR3 sequences, with 29% observed a single time. These data were also filed under a second study, of T cells of mothers and their children.

Sequencing input: blood. These receptors all stem from a woman aged 40 to 50 in good health. The CDR3 runs from the conserved cysteine through the conserved F or W. A D gene is named only where the DNA matches it firmly. Size values are once, few and many counts, or a class for expanded clones, and some rows have none.

CDR3nt	CDR3aa	v_gene	d_gene	j_gene	abundance
TGTGCCAGCAGCCCCTCAGGGGAAGGCTACACCTTC	CASSPSGEGYTF	TRBV6-2/TRBV6-3	NA	TRBJ1-2	many
TGTGCCAGCTCCTGGCGCCGAGGAGGGAGGAATGAGCAGTTCTTC	CASSWRRGGRNEQFF	TRBV28	NA	TRBJ2-1	NA
TGTGCCAGCAGCTTAGCACCCCCGGGACAGACCGCTTATGGCTACACCTTC	CASSLAPPGQTAYGYTF	TRBV7-9	TRBD1	TRBJ1-2	few
TGTGCCATCAGTGGGGACAGGGGGTTTGGAGAGCAGTACTTC	CAISGDRGFGEQYF	TRBV10-3	TRBD1	TRBJ2-7	many
TGTGCCAGCAGCTTGGGGACTAGCGGGCCCAACACCGGGGAGCTGTTTTTT	CASSLGTSGPNTGELFF	TRBV5-4	TRBD2	TRBJ2-2	NA
TGCGCCAGCAGCTTGATATCTAGCGGGGATCGAGGAACAGATACGCAGTATTTT	CASSLISSGDRGTDTQYF	TRBV5-1	TRBD2	TRBJ2-3	NA
TGCAGTGCTAGCCACTATAGCTCCTACAATGAGCAGTTCTTC	CSASHYSSYNEQFF	TRBV20-1	NA	TRBJ2-1	NA
TGTGCCAGCAGCATGGGAGCAGCGGGGGGGCTCAATGAGCAGTTCTTC	CASSMGAAGGLNEQFF	TRBV7-9	TRBD2	TRBJ2-1	NA
TGCAGTGCCCTTCGTGGGGCTAGACAAGACAATGAGCAGTTCTTC	CSALRGARQDNEQFF	TRBV20-1	NA	TRBJ2-1	few
TGCAGCACGGGACAGGGGAGGGGGGAGACCCAGTACTTC	CSTGQGRGETQYF	TRBV29-1	TRBD1	TRBJ2-5	NA
TGTGCCAGCGTAGGGAGCGGGGGGAGAGAGCAGTACTTC	CASVGSGGREQYF	TRBV12-3/TRBV12-4	TRBD2	TRBJ2-7	NA
TGTGCCAGCAGCTTAGTATTTAGCGGGGGGGCTGGAGATACGCAGTATTTT	CASSLVFSGGAGDTQYF	TRBV7-2	TRBD2	TRBJ2-3	few
TGTGCCAGCAGCGTACCCAGGGGACAGGGGCACTATAATTCACCCCTCCACTTT	CASSVPRGQGHYNSPLHF	TRBV9	TRBD1	TRBJ1-6	few
TGCAGTGCTACTAAGGCCCTCTCCTACGAGCAGTACTTC	CSATKALSYEQYF	TRBV20-1	NA	TRBJ2-7	NA
TGCAGTGCTAGCGGGACAGGGTCAGATGGCTACACCTTC	CSASGTGSDGYTF	TRBV20-1	TRBD1	TRBJ1-2	NA
TGTGCCAGCAGTCAAGCCGGGACAGGGCATCGGGGCTACACCTTC	CASSQAGTGHRGYTF	TRBV6-2/TRBV6-3	TRBD1	TRBJ1-2	NA
TGCAGCGTTGAAGGCCAGGGGGGTAGGATTCAGTACTTC	CSVEGQGGRIQYF	TRBV29-1	NA	TRBJ2-4	many
TGTGCCAGCAGTTACAGGGTTGGTGATCAGCCCCAGCATTTT	CASSYRVGDQPQHF	TRBV6-5	NA	TRBJ1-5	NA
TGTGCCAGCAGCGGGAAAGGCGGGGCCCTGCCCTACAATGAGCAGTTCTTC	CASSGKGGALPYNEQFF	TRBV5-6	NA	TRBJ2-1	NA
TGTGCCAGCAGCGGTACTGCTGGACTAGCGGGGGTTGAAGATACGCAGTATTTT	CASSGTAGLAGVEDTQYF	TRBV7-3	TRBD2	TRBJ2-3	many
TGTGCCAGCAGTTTCGTTCCAGGGGACTATGGCTACACCTTC	CASSFVPGDYGYTF	TRBV12-3/TRBV12-4	NA	TRBJ1-2	few
TGTGCCAGCAGTCGTAGTAGAGGGAGCACTGAAGCTTTCTTT	CASSRSRGSTEAFF	TRBV12-3/TRBV12-4	NA	TRBJ1-1	once
TGTGCCAGCACCGATCGGACAGGACCGTACGAGCAGTACTTC	CASTDRTGPYEQYF	TRBV3-1	TRBD1	TRBJ2-7	few
TGTGCCAGCAGCTTCTCGGTTGGACTAGCAAGGGATACGCAGTATTTT	CASSFSVGLARDTQYF	TRBV7-2	TRBD2	TRBJ2-3	NA
TGTGCCAGCAGTACGAGGACAGGCGAATCAGGCGAGCAGTACTTC	CASSTRTGESGEQYF	TRBV6-6	TRBD1	TRBJ2-7	many
TGTGCCAGCAGCCAACTACAGGTTTCACCCCTCCACTTT	CASSQLQVSPLHF	TRBV7-2	NA	TRBJ1-6	few
TGTGCTAGCGAAGGGCCCGGCTACACCTTC	CASEGPGYTF	TRBV7-7	NA	TRBJ1-2	few
TGTGCCACCAGCAAAGACTTGAACACTGAAGCTTTCTTT	CATSKDLNTEAFF	TRBV15	NA	TRBJ1-1	few
TGCGCCAGCAGCCAAGAAGAGTCGGCTAACTATGGCTACACCTTC	CASSQEESANYGYTF	TRBV4-3	NA	TRBJ1-2	few
TGCGCCAGCAGCTTGCCGGGAGGCTTTGGCGAGCAGTACTTC	CASSLPGGFGEQYF	TRBV5-1	TRBD2	TRBJ2-7	NA
TGTGCCAGCAGTCCGGGACAGGGCACCTTTTACTATGGCTACACCTTC	CASSPGQGTFYYGYTF	TRBV27	TRBD1	TRBJ1-2	NA
TGCGCCAGCGTACCCGGAGGACTCTCTGGGGCCAACGTCCTGACTTTC	CASVPGGLSGANVLTF	TRBV5-1	NA	TRBJ2-6	NA
TGTGCCAGCAGCTTAGCAACTCCGAAGGTCCCGCGGGGGGTGGAGCGCCCAGATACGCAGTATTTT	CASSLATPKVPRGVERPDTQYF	TRBV7-3	TRBD2	TRBJ2-3	NA
TGTGCCAGCAGCAAGGAGGGGCGGAGTTGGCAGCCCCAGCATTTT	CASSKEGRSWQPQHF	TRBV7-2	NA	TRBJ1-5	many
TGTGCCAGCAGCCAAGGCTTCGGGGGCGCTGTTTCTGGAAACACCATATATTTT	CASSQGFGGAVSGNTIYF	TRBV3-1	NA	TRBJ1-3	once